The 3 T cell receptor beta chains reported below all come from one sample, sequenced in a study of CD8 T cells in ankylosing spondylitis. TCRdb reprocessed the 5' RACE reads via MiXCR and lists one record per CDR3 protein. The table lists some 63,000 distinct CDR3 sequences, 6.2% of them singletons. The sample comprised synovial fluid, either unsorted or a sorted T cell fraction (not recorded which). These receptors were obtained from a male donor with ankylosing spondylitis.

This clonotype rates as medium-sized. The rearrangement links TRBV12-3 or TRBV12-4 to TRBJ2-7; maybe TRBD1 (5 bases). V shed 4 bases and J shed 6 bases, with 13 bases lying between them. CDR3 size: 13 residues. CDR3 bases: TGTGCCAGCAGTTCCGGCATGGGGCTCGAGCAGTACTTC. Its protein is CASSSGMGLEQYF.

This clonotype was counted at least ten times. V is TRBV29-1 and J is TRBJ1-4, with D uncertain. Germline CDR1 SQVTM, CDR2 ANQGSEA. V lost 7 bases and J 8 bases, leaving 14 bases between the germline ends. The CDR3 extends over 12 amino acids. The CDR3 DNA is TGCAGCGCCGTGCGGGGAAGAGAAAAACTGTTTTTT. Amino acids: CSAVRGREKLFF.

In this sample, this clonotype turned up a few times. This chain connects TRBV14 to TRBJ1-5; no definite D call. The ends were cut back, 2 bases at V and 4 bases at J, with 3 bases in the middle. The CDR3 is 12 residues long. The V gene's germline CDR1 is SGHDN and CDR2 FVKESK. CDR3 sequence: CASSQLNQPQHF. The CDR3 bases are TGTGCCAGCAGCCAACTAAATCAGCCCCAGCATTTT.